The sample holds many counts of the clone carrying this T cell receptor beta chain. Germline V gene data show CDR1 as SQVTM and CDR2 as ANQGSEA. Trimming cost V 4 bases and J 4 bases; bases outside gene matches: 6. This CDR3 spans 13 amino acids. From the 5' RACE reads, TCRdb called clonotypes with MiXCR, one entry per CDR3 protein. Of about 13,000 distinct CDR3 sequences listed, 4.9% are singletons. The data are from a study of T cells after yellow fever vaccination. The wider study: The study sorted EM, EMRA, CM and Tscm memory subsets by CD3, CD45RA, CCR7 and CD95. Overall study findings and caveats: CD4 and CD8 compartments shared a small share of clonotypes. The study found a weaker secondary response that peaked faster, day 5 versus 15. From the bulk population, abundant clonotypes could contaminate and appear within FACS-sorted repertoires.

This sample comprised PBMCs, either bulk or a sorted T-cell subset (CD4+, CD8+, memory, or dextramer-sorted; not recorded which), obtained 45 days after the yellow fever booster vaccination. This clonotype was sampled from a young man who received the YFV17D yellow fever vaccine. The V call is TRBV29-1, the J call TRBJ2-5; 7 bases are shared with TRBD2. The CDR3 DNA sequence: TGCAGCGTTGTGGCTAGCGGAGGAGAGACCCAGTACTTC. Its protein product is CSVVASGGETQYF.